This T cell receptor (beta chain) was sequenced for a study of high-grade serous ovarian cancer treatment subgroups. Study in general: Samples averaged approximately 14,000 reads and over 6,000 unique TCR beta rearrangements. Study-wide results and caveats: TCR clonal relatedness correlated positively with neoantigen level. Same-patient tumor repertoires overlapped at about 0.095 to 0.79; different patients barely overlapped. Without spatial data, bulk sequencing limits insight into HGSC tumor diversity.

Generated by immunoSEQ multiplex PCR, the TCRdb table keeps only in-frame clones and is missing some. The table lists about 4,900 clones, roughly 69% of them singletons, with approximately 15% in the top ten. The CDR3 covers 14 residues. The germline V gene encodes CDR1 MNHNS and CDR2 SASEGT. V dropped 3 bases and J dropped 8; count of bases not matched to a gene: 5. This clone has only a few counts. Its antigen is currently unknown. The tumor samples were collected prior to definitive surgery or chemotherapy. This clonotype was obtained from a human donor with high-grade serous ovarian cancer. The sample was tumor tissue. The rearrangement links TRBV6-1 to TRBJ1-4, with TRBD1 identical over 8 bases. The CDR3 coding sequence is TGTGCCAGCAGTGATATGGACAGGGACGAAAAACTGTTTTTT. It yields the protein CASSDMDRDEKLFF.